The 20 T cell receptor beta chains in this list originate from one sample, sequenced in a study of T-cell memory formation after mild COVID-19. MiXCR, applied by TCRdb to the 5' RACE reads, yields one record per CDR3 protein. The sample lists about 390,000 distinct CDR3 sequences, about a sixth seen once, with about a fifth in the top ten. The sample consisted of PBMCs or a T cell subset sorted from them (not recorded which). The receptors shown here come from a man aged 18 to 35 who had mild COVID-19 (a few samples of this study predate the infection). Cell type and time point are not known.

This clonotype was counted many times. This chain uses TRBV4-3 with TRBJ1-5; unclear D gene. The CDR3 contains 13 residues. V dropped 0 bases and J dropped 4 bases, with 4 bases sitting between them. Germline assignment: CDR1 LGHNA and CDR2 YSLEER. CDR3 coding DNA: TGCGCCAGCAGCCAAGATCGGAATCAGCCCCAGCATTTT. This sequence encodes CASSQDRNQPQHF.

This clonotype was seen only a few times. V usage is TRBV19 and J usage is TRBJ2-4; D is uncertain. CDR1 LNHDA and CDR2 SQIVND come from the germline V gene (reference sequence). The CDR3 has 13 residues. The V end was cut by 5 bases, the J end by 1 base, with 6 bases between. CDR3 residues: CASSPGAKNIQYF. The CDR3 nucleotides read TGTGCCAGTAGTCCGGGTGCCAAAAACATTCAGTACTTC.

This clonotype has a handful of counts. The chain has TRBV5-1 and TRBJ2-2; D possibly corresponds to TRBD1 (5 bases). The CDR3 consists of 17 residues. Germline CDR1 SGHRS, CDR2 YFSETQ. V gave up 3 bases and J gave up 0 bases, with 15 bases separating them. DNA of the CDR3: TGCGCCAGCAGCTGGGGCGTCGGAAGCTCGAACACCGGGGAGCTGTTTTTT. Encoded protein: CASSWGVGSSNTGELFF.

There are a few counts of this clonotype. The rearrangement uses TRBV7-2 and TRBJ1-1; D uncertain. Germline lookup yields CDR1 SGHTA and CDR2 FQGNSA. The CDR3 extends over 14 amino acids. V lost 7 bases, J lost 1 base, and 13 bases lay in between. As DNA, the CDR3 is TGTGCCAGCACCCCCTGGAAGGGGAACACTGAAGCTTTCTTT. The encoded protein is CASTPWKGNTEAFF.

The rearrangement joins TRBV5-5 to TRBJ2-3; D is unclear. Trimming stripped 0 bases from V and 4 bases from J, with 9 bases between. This CDR3 spans 14 amino acids. CDR1 and CDR2 (germline): SGHKS, YYEKEE (reference sequence). CDR3 nucleotides: TGTGCCAGCAGCTTGGTCGGGCCCTCAGATACGCAGTATTTT. Amino acids: CASSLVGPSDTQYF.

This clonotype came up a few times. This chain links TRBV28 with TRBJ1-1, with D possibly being TRBD1 (6 bases). The CDR3 is 14 amino acids. Between the trimmed V and J ends, which lost 3 bases and 1 base, there was a span of 9 bases. Germline CDR1 and CDR2: MDHEN and SYDVKM. The CDR3 sequence is CASSFTRGNTEAFF. CDR3 nucleotides: TGTGCCAGCAGTTTCACCAGGGGGAACACTGAAGCTTTCTTT.

The genes are TRBV6-1 and TRBJ2-2; possibly TRBD1 for D (5 bases). This CDR3 is built from 13 residues. CDR1 and CDR2 from the germline V gene are MNHNS and SASEGT. Deletions cut 6 bases from V and 6 bases from J, with 11 bases between. The CDR3 nucleotides read TGTGCCAGCAGCATCACAGGAGCCGGGGAGCTGTTTTTT. Translation gives CASSITGAGELFF.

The genes are TRBV5-1 and TRBJ2-7; D not certain. CDR3 length equals 15 residues. V gave up 1 base and J gave up 0 bases, with 11 bases separating them. Per the germline V gene, CDR1 is SGHRS and CDR2 is YFSETQ. This CDR3 is CASSLSAESSYEQYF. DNA of the CDR3: TGCGCCAGCAGCTTGTCGGCCGAGAGCTCCTACGAGCAGTACTTC. The full variable domain, its missing parts supplied by reference TRBV5-1 and TRBJ2-7, is KAGVTQTPRYLIKTRGQQVTLSCSPISGHRSVSWYQQTPGQGLQFLFEYFSETQRNKGNFPGRFSGRQFSNSRSEMNVSTLELGDSALYLCASSLSAESSYEQYFGPGTRLTVT.

The chain joins TRBV12-3 or TRBV12-4 to TRBJ2-5; D remains ambiguous. Trimming removed 6 bases from V and 2 bases from J, with 10 bases in between. This CDR3 is built from 13 residues. The CDR3 loop is CASSYNSQETQYF. Written as DNA, the CDR3 is TGTGCCAGCAGCTACAACTCACAAGAGACCCAGTACTTC.

This clonotype was seen more than once but under ten times. This chain links TRBV19 with TRBJ2-7; D unclear. Trimming removed 2 bases at V and 6 bases at J, with 20 bases between. CDR3 length: 16 residues. Germline V lookup: CDR1 LNHDA, CDR2 SQIVND (reference sequence). CDR3 coding DNA: TGTGCCAGTAGTATAACCTCTAGGGTACGTGTCGGCGAGCAGTACTTC. Amino acids: CASSITSRVRVGEQYF.

This chain uses TRBV7-2 with TRBJ2-5; D may match TRBD1 or TRBD2 (5 bases each). V was cut by 2 bases and J by 5 bases, with 12 bases left in between. The CDR3 totals 14 residues. From germline, CDR1 is SGHTA and CDR2 FQGNSA. The CDR3 DNA is TGTGCCAGCAGCTTAACTTTCGGGACCGAGACCCAGTACTTC. Translation: CASSLTFGTETQYF. Full variable domain (remainder filled in from reference TRBV7-2 and TRBJ2-5): GAGVSQSPSNKVTEKGKDVELRCDPISGHTALYWYRQSLGQGLEFLIYFQGNSAPDKSGLPSDRFSAERTGGSVSTLTIQRTQQEDSAVYLCASSLTFGTETQYFGPGTRLLVL.

This clonotype was detected only a few times. The chain employs TRBV2 and TRBJ1-5; no firm D call. Per germline, CDR1 SNHLY and CDR2 FYNNEI. Deletions cut 6 bases from V and 3 bases from J, with 21 bases between. The CDR3 length is 17 residues. The CDR3 nucleotides read TGTGCCAGCAGACTCCTCGATGGGAACAGCTTCAATCAGCCCCAGCATTTT. Its translation: CASRLLDGNSFNQPQHF.

This clonotype appeared many times. In DNA form, the CDR3 reads TGTGCCAGCAGCTCTGCACCTTACAGGGGGAGAGGCACTGAAGCTTTCTTT. It translates to CASSSAPYRGRGTEAFF. This chain joins TRBV7-3 and TRBJ1-1; 8 positions agree with TRBD1. Trimming took 4 bases from V and 4 from J; bases not matched to a gene: 14. The germline CDR1 and CDR2 sequences are SGHTA and FQGTGA. The CDR3 sequence is 17 residues long. The full variable domain, completed using reference TRBV7-3 and TRBJ1-1, is GAGVSQTPSNKVTEKGKYVELRCDPISGHTALYWYRQSLGQGPEFLIYFQGTGAADDSGLPNDRFFAVRPEGSVSTLKIQRTERGDSAVYLCASSSAPYRGRGTEAFFGQGTRLTVV.

This clonotype was counted between two and nine times. The J gene is TRBJ2-1, the V gene TRBV6-5; D is ambiguous. This CDR3 is 13 amino acids long. V shed 2 bases and J shed 9 bases, with 11 bases lying between them. Per germline, CDR1 MNHEY and CDR2 SVGAGI. CDR3 amino acids: CASSYQSWTEQFF. CDR3 DNA sequence: TGTGCCAGCAGTTACCAGAGCTGGACTGAGCAGTTCTTC.

This clonotype has more than one count but fewer than ten. This chain connects TRBV6-1 to TRBJ2-2, with TRBD2 identical over 8 bases. Germline assignment: CDR1 MNHNS and CDR2 SASEGT. The CDR3 totals 15 residues. The V segment lost 4 bases and the J segment 0 bases; nucleotides outside the gene matches: 1. In DNA form, the CDR3 reads TGTGCCAGCAGTGGCGGGGGGACGAACACCGGGGAGCTGTTTTTT. Translating gives CASSGGGTNTGELFF.

This sequence joins TRBV4-3 and TRBJ2-5; D perhaps matches TRBD2 (6 bases). This CDR3 spans 14 amino acids. Trimming left V 1 base short and J 3 bases short, with 9 bases between. Per the germline V gene, CDR1 is LGHNA and CDR2 is YSLEER. CDR3 DNA: TGCGCCAGCAGCCAAGTTGGAGGGAAAGAGACCCAGTACTTC. This translates into CASSQVGGKETQYF.

This clonotype was seen more than once but under ten times. J is TRBJ2-3 and V is TRBV2; TRBD2 agrees at 14 bases. This CDR3 is built from 16 residues. The V gene end was trimmed by 8 bases and the J gene end by 0 bases; junction bases not matched to a gene: 4. CDR1 is SNHLY, CDR2 FYNNEI, per germline. Here the CDR3 DNA reads TGTGCCAGCCGGACTAGCGGGGGGCTAAGCACAGATACGCAGTATTTT. Its protein product is CASRTSGGLSTDTQYF. Based on the CDR3 plus reference TRBV2 and TRBJ2-3, the full variable domain is EPEVTQTPSHQVTQMGQEVILRCVPISNHLYFYWYRQILGQKVEFLVSFYNNEISEKSEIFDDQFSVERPDGSNFTLKIRSTKLEDSAMYFCASRTSGGLSTDTQYFGPGTRLTVL.

Only a few counts were recorded for this clonotype. J is TRBJ2-3 and V is TRBV30, with 7 positions matching TRBD1. Trimming removed 4 bases from V and 1 base from J; junction bases left unmatched: 2. Germline V gene sequence: CDR1 GTSNPN, CDR2 SVGIG (reference sequence). This CDR3 has 13 amino acids. In DNA, the CDR3 is TGTGCCTGGAACAGGGGTCGCACAGATACGCAGTATTTT. Protein product: CAWNRGRTDTQYF.

This clonotype turned up a few times. The V gene is TRBV18, the J gene TRBJ2-7, with D uncertain. The CDR3 consists of 14 residues. Trimming took off 0 bases at V and 6 bases at J, with 12 bases between the two ends. CDR1 is KGHSH and CDR2 is LQKENI in the germline V gene. The CDR3 DNA sequence: TGTGCCAGCTCACCACCGGTTGTGGCTACCGAGCAGTACTTC. Translated: CASSPPVVATEQYF.

The genes are TRBV7-8 and TRBJ2-3, with TRBD2 as a possible D gene (5 bases). There are 14 residues in the CDR3. The V gene lost 2 bases and the J gene lost 5 bases, with 11 bases spanning the gap. The germline V gene has CDR1 SGHVS and CDR2 FQNEAQ. The CDR3 region is CASSLLGSGDTQYF. CDR3 DNA: TGTGCCAGCAGCTTACTGGGCAGCGGAGATACGCAGTATTTT. Variable domain in full (rest from reference TRBV7-8 and TRBJ2-3): GAGVSQSPRYKVAKRGQDVALRCDPISGHVSLFWYQQALGQGPEFLTYFQNEAQLDKSGLPSDRFFAERPEGSVSTLKIQRTQQEDSAVYLCASSLLGSGDTQYFGPGTRLTVL.